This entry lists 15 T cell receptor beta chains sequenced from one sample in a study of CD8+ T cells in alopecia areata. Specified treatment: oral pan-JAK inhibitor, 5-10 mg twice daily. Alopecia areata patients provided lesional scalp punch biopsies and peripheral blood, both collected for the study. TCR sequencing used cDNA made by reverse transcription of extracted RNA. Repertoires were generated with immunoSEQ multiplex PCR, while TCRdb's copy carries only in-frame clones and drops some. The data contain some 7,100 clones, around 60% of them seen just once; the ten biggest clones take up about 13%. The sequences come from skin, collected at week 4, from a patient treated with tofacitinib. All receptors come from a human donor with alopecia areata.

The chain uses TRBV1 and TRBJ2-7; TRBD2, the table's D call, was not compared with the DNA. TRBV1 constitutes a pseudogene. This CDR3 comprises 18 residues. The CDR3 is CTSSHPELAGATSYEQYF. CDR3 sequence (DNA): TGCACCAGCAGCCACCCCGAGCTAGCGGGGGCGACGTCCTACGAGCAGTACTTC.

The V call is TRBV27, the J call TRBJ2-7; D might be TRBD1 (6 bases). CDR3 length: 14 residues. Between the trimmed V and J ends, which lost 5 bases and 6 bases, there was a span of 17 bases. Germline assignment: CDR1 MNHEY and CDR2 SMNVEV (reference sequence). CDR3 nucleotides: TGTGCCAGCAGTGTGGGGGCCTTAAGAACCGAGCAGTACTTC. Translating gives CASSVGALRTEQYF.

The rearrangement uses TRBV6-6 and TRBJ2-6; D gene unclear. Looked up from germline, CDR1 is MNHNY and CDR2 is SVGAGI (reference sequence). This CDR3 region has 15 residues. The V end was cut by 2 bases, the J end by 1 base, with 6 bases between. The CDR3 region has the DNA TGTGCCAGCAGTTACGAGTTATCTGGGGCCAACGTCCTGACTTTC. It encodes CASSYELSGANVLTF.

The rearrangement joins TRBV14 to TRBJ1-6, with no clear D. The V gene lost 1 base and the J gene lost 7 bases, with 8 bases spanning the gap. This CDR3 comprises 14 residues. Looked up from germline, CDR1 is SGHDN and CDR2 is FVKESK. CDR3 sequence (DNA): TGTGCCAGCAGCCAAGGTCGGATAAATTCACCCCTCCACTTT. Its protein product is CASSQGRINSPLHF.

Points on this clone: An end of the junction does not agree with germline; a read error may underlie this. The CDR3 region is CATSRDTTGEFTDTHYF. The CDR3 DNA sequence: TGTGCCACCAGCAGAGACACGACAGGGGAGTTTACAGATACGCATTATTTT. This rearrangement joins TRBV15 to TRBJ2-3, with 8 bases identical to TRBD1. Germline CDR1 reads LNHNV; CDR2 reads YYDKDF (reference sequence). CDR3 length: 17 amino acids.

The CDR3 spells CAISESGDGYEQYF. The DNA for the CDR3 is TGTGCCATCAGTGAGTCGGGAGACGGCTACGAGCAGTACTTC. The chain couples TRBV10-3 to TRBJ2-7; TRBD2 might be the D (5 bases). In germline, CDR1 is ENHRY, CDR2 SYGVKD. V was trimmed by 0 bases and J by 3 bases, leaving 9 bases between them. The CDR3 sequence is 14 residues long.

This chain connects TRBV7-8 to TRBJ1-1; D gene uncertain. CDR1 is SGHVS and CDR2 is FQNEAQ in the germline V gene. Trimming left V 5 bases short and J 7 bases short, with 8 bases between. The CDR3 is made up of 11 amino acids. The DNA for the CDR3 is TGTGCCAGCAGCAGAAGCGGTGAAGCTTTCTTT. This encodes CASSRSGEAFF. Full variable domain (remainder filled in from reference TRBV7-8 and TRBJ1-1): GAGVSQSPRYKVAKRGQDVALRCDPISGHVSLFWYQQALGQGPEFLTYFQNEAQLDKSGLPSDRFFAERPEGSVSTLKIQRTQQEDSAVYLCASSRSGEAFFGQGTRLTVV.

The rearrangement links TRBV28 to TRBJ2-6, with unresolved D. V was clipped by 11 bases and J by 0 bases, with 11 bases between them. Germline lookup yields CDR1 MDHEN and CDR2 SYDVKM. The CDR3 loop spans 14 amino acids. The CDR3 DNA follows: TGTGCCTCCCGCCTCACCTCTGGGGCCAACGTCCTGACTTTC. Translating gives CASRLTSGANVLTF.

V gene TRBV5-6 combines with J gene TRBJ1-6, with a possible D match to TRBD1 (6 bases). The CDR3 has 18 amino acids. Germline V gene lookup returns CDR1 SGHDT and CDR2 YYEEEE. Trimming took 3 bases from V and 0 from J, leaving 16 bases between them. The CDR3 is CASSSFRTASSYNSPLHF. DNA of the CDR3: TGTGCCAGCAGCTCTTTTAGGACAGCGAGCTCCTATAATTCACCCCTCCACTTT. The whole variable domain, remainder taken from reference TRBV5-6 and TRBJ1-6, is DAGVTQSPTHLIKTRGQQVTLRCSPKSGHDTVSWYQQALGQGPQFIFQYYEEEERQRGNFPDRFSGHQFPNYSSELNVNALLLGDSALYLCASSSFRTASSYNSPLHFGNGTRLTVT.

CDR3 sequence: CASTLKERFNQPQHF. CDR3 in DNA: TGTGCCAGCACCCTAAAAGAACGGTTCAATCAGCCCCAGCATTTT. This rearrangement joins TRBV6-5 to TRBJ1-5; no firm D call. Germline V CDR1 and CDR2: MNHEY, SVGAGI. This CDR3 region has 15 residues. Trimming left V 7 bases short and J 3 bases short, with 16 bases between.

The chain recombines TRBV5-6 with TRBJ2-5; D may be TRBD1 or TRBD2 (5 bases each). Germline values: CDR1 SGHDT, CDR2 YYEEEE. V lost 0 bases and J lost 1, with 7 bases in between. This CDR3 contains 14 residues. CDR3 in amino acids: CASSLVGRQETQYF. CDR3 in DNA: TGTGCCAGCAGCTTGGTGGGACGCCAAGAGACCCAGTACTTC.

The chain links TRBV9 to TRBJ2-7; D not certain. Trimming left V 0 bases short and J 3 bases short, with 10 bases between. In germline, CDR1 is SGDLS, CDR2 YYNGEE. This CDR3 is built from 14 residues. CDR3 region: CASSVAGSRYEQYF. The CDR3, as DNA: TGTGCCAGCAGCGTAGCTGGCAGCCGCTACGAGCAGTACTTC.

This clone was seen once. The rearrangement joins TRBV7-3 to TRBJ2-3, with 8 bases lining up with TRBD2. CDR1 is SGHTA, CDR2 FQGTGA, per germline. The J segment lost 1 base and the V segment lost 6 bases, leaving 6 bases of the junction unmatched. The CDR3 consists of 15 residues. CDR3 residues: CASSSSGGRTDTQYF. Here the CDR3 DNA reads TGTGCCAGCAGTTCGAGCGGGGGCCGCACAGATACGCAGTATTTT.

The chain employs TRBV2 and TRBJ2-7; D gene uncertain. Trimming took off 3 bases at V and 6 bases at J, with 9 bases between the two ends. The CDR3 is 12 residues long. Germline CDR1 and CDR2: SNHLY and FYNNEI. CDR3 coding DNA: TGTGCCAGCAGTGACGTTACTGGCGAGCAGTACTTC. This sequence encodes CASSDVTGEQYF.

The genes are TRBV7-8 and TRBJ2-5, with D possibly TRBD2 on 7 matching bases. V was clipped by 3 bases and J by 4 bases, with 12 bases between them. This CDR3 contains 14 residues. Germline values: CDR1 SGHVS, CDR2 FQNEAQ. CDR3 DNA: TGTGCCAGCAGCTTGGGGGGCGGGAGAGAGACCCAGTACTTC. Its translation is CASSLGGGRETQYF. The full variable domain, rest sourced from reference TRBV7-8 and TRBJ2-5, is GAGVSQSPRYKVAKRGQDVALRCDPISGHVSLFWYQQALGQGPEFLTYFQNEAQLDKSGLPSDRFFAERPEGSVSTLKIQRTQQEDSAVYLCASSLGGGRETQYFGPGTRLLVL.